The next 8 T cell receptor beta chains were all read from a single sample in a study of molecular identifiers for immune sequencing clone quantification. MiXCR, applied by TCRdb to the PCR reads, yields one record per CDR3 protein. Of approximately 500,000 distinct CDR3 sequences in the sample, 25% were seen once. Sequenced: naive CD8+ T cells from blood, with Jurkat cell RNA spiked in. Subset given: FACS-sorted CD8+CD4-CCR7+CD45RA+ naive T cells. These receptor sequences come from a human donor in good health. Some libraries in this study had Jurkat cell RNA spiked in.

This clonotype was observed a few times. The V call is TRBV7-6, the J call TRBJ1-1, with D possibly matching TRBD1 (6 bases). V gave up 0 bases and J gave up 5 bases, with 19 bases separating them. Germline assignment: CDR1 SGHVS and CDR2 FNYEAQ. The CDR3 spans 17 residues. The CDR3 is CASSLAGAGWPETEAFF. In DNA form, the CDR3 reads TGTGCCAGCAGCTTAGCGGGGGCGGGGTGGCCTGAGACTGAAGCTTTCTTT.

In this sample, this clonotype turned up many times. The chain couples TRBV5-6 to TRBJ2-6; no clear D gene. The V end lost 4 bases, the J end lost 5 bases, and 13 bases lay between the germline ends. CDR1 is SGHDT, CDR2 YYEEEE, per germline. The CDR3 contains 15 residues. The CDR3 nucleotides are TGTGCCAGCAGCCCGCTATCTACTTGGGCCAACGTCCTGACTTTC. Protein product: CASSPLSTWANVLTF.

This clonotype was detected only a few times. This may come from a read error, since a much larger clone is one base off. The CDR3 spells CASSRTSGESDMQYF. CDR3 in DNA: TGTGCCAGCAGCCGGACTAGCGGGGAGTCAGATATGCAGTATTTT. The chain joins TRBV7-8 to TRBJ2-3; TRBD2 matches at 12 bases. The CDR3 loop spans 15 amino acids. Germline values: CDR1 SGHVS, CDR2 FQNEAQ.

Points on this clonotype: A much larger clone differs from this one at a single base, so this may be a read error. The V call is TRBV11-2, the J call TRBJ2-7; D unresolved. V lost 5 bases to trimming and J lost 2 bases, with 10 bases between them. The germline V gene encodes CDR1 SGHAT and CDR2 FQNNGV. The CDR3 has 13 amino acids. The CDR3 DNA reads TGTGCCAGCAGCCCCGACCCCCCCTACGAGCAGTACTTC. The encoded protein is CASSPDPPYEQYF. Full variable domain (rest looked up from reference TRBV11-2 and TRBJ2-7): EAGVAQSPRYKIIEKRQSVAFWCNPISGHATLYWYQQILGQGPKLLIQFQNNGVVDDSQLPKDRFSAERLKGVDSTLKIQPAKLEDSAVYLCASSPDPPYEQYFGPGTRLTVT.

This clonotype showed up just a few times. V gene TRBV6-2 or TRBV6-3 combines with J gene TRBJ2-7; maybe TRBD1 (5 bases). The CDR3 has 14 amino acids. The V and J ends lost 7 bases and 2 bases respectively, with 15 bases between them. In germline, CDR1 is MNHEY, CDR2 SVGEGT. Here the CDR3 DNA reads TGTGCCAGCACCCCCCCGGACAAAGCCTACGAGCAGTACTTC. It specifies CASTPPDKAYEQYF.

This clonotype was counted ten times or more. The chain couples TRBV2 to TRBJ2-7; D remains ambiguous. Trimming took off 6 bases at V and 3 bases at J, with 3 bases between the two ends. CDR1 SNHLY and CDR2 FYNNEI come from the germline V gene. The CDR3 is 10 amino acids. The CDR3 sequence is CASSHYEQYF. Written as DNA, the CDR3 is TGTGCCAGCAGCCACTACGAGCAGTACTTC.

This clonotype was seen at least ten times. The rearrangement links TRBV9 to TRBJ2-2; 9 nucleotides agree with TRBD2. The V and J ends lost 4 bases and 3 bases, in that order; junction bases with no gene match: 16. The CDR3 consists of 19 residues. CDR1 and CDR2 from the germline V gene are SGDLS and YYNGEE. CDR3: CASSKPTRRAGGDTGELFF. The CDR3 coding sequence is TGTGCCAGCAGCAAACCCACCCGGAGGGCGGGAGGGGACACCGGGGAGCTGTTTTTT.

DNA of the CDR3: TGTGCCAGCAGTTGGGCTCCTGCTTCCCACGAGCAGTACTTC. Amino acid sequence: CASSWAPASHEQYF. The J gene is TRBJ2-7, the V gene TRBV27; D is unclear. The V end was cut by 4 bases, the J end by 5 bases, with 15 bases between. The CDR3 spans 14 residues. Germline values: CDR1 MNHEY, CDR2 SMNVEV (reference sequence).